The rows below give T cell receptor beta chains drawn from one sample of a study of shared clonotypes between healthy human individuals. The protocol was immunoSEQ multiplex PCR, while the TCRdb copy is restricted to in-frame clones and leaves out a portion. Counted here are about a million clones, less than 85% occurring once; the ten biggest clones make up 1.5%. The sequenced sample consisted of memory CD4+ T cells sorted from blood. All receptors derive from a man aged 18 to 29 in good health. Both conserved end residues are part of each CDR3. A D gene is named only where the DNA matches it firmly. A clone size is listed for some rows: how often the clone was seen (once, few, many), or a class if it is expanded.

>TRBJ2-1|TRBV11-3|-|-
TGTGCCAGCAGCTTAGATCAAGTCAATGAGCAGTTCTTC
CASSLDQVNEQFF
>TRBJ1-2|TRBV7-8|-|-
TGTGCCAGCAGCGCCCGGACAGACTATGGCTACACCTTC
CASSARTDYGYTF
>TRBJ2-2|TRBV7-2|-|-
TGTGCCACACAAGCAGGGCGAGGCACCGGGGAGCTGTTTTTT
CATQAGRGTGELFF
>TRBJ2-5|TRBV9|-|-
TGTGCCAGCAGCCCCTACACTGGGGCGGGTAGGGAGACCCAGTACTTC
CASSPYTGAGRETQYF
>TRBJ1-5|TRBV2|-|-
TGTGCCAGCAAAGGCGAAGGCAATCAGCCCCAGCATTTT
CASKGEGNQPQHF
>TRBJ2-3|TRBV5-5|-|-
TGTGCCAGCAGCTTGGACCAGACCACAGATACGCAGTATTTT
CASSLDQTTDTQYF
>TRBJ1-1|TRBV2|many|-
TGTGCCACCGAAGTCCTAGGGGAAAACACTGAAGCTTTCTTT
CATEVLGENTEAFF
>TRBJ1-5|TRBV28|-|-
TGTGCCAGCACCCTAAGATCGGGACAAGGTGTCTATCAGCCCCAGCATTTT
CASTLRSGQGVYQPQHF
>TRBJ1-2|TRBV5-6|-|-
TGTGCCAGCAGCTTGGTAAGGAGTCGGGATGGCTACACCTTC
CASSLVRSRDGYTF
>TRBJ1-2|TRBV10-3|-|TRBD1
TGTGCCATCAGGACCGACAGGGGCGGCTACACCTTC
CAIRTDRGGYTF
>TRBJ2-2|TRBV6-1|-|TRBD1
TGTGCCTCCCATTCGGGACAGGGTAACACCGGGGAGCTGTTTTTT
CASHSGQGNTGELFF
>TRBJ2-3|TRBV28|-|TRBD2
TGTGCCAGCAGCCGAGGAGGACTAGCGGCAGGACGCACAGATACGCAGTATTTT
CASSRGGLAAGRTDTQYF
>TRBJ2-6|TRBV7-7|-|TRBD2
TGTGCTAGCAGCCCAAGCGGGGCCGGGGCCAACGTCCTGACTTTC
CASSPSGAGANVLTF
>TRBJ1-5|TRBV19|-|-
TGTGCCAGTAGTATAGTGACCCTTAATCAGCCCCAGCATTTT
CASSIVTLNQPQHF
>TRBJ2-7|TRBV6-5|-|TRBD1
TGTGCCAGCAGTCCCGGACAGGGGAGCACCTACGAGCAGTACTTC
CASSPGQGSTYEQYF
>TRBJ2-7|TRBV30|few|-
TGTGCCTGGAGTGGGCAAACCGGCTACGAGCAGTACTTC
CAWSGQTGYEQYF
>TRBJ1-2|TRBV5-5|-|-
TGTGCCAGCAGCGAGAGTCTTGTAGGGAACTATGGCTACACCTTC
CASSESLVGNYGYTF
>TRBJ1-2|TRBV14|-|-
TGTGCCAGCAGCGACAGGAACCCTAACTATGGCTACACCTTC
CASSDRNPNYGYTF
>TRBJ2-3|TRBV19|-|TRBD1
TGTGCCAGTAGTAATAAGGACAGGTTATCAGATACGCAGTATTTT
CASSNKDRLSDTQYF
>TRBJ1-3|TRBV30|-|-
TGTGCCTGGAGTGCTCTTGGAAACACCATATATTTT
CAWSALGNTIYF
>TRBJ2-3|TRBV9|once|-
TGTGCCAGCAGCGTAGCGGCAGGGTGGTCAGATACGCAGTATTTT
CASSVAAGWSDTQYF
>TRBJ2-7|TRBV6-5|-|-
TGTGCCAGCAGGGACACAGGGGGAGGGTACGAGCAGTACTTC
CASRDTGGGYEQYF
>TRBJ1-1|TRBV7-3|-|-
TGTGCCAGCAGCCCGGGACATGCGAACACTGAAGCTTTCTTT
CASSPGHANTEAFF
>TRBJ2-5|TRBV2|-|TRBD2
TGTGCCAGCACGTACGACGGCGGGAGACAAGAGACCCAGTACTTC
CASTYDGGRQETQYF
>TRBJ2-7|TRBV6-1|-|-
TGTGCCAGCAGTTCTCAAGCCCCGGGACTTGCCGAGCAGTACTTC
CASSSQAPGLAEQYF
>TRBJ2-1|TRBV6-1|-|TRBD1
TGTGCCAGCAGTGGACCTCGGGACAGGGGTCGAAGTGAGCAGTTCTTC
CASSGPRDRGRSEQFF
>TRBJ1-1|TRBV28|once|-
TGTGCCAGCAGCACCACAGGGAACCAGAACACTGAAGCTTTCTTT
CASSTTGNQNTEAFF
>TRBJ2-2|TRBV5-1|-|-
TGCGCCAGCAGCTTGACCCAATCAACCGGGGAGCTGTTTTTT
CASSLTQSTGELFF
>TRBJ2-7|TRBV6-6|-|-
TGTGCCAGCAGTTACCTTGAACAGGCCGAGGAGCAGTACTTC
CASSYLEQAEEQYF
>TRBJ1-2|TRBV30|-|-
TGTGCCTGGAGTGCGGGGAACTATGGCTACACCTTC
CAWSAGNYGYTF
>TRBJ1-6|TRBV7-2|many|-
TGTGCCAGCGACCCTGGGCGTCTCGGTTCACCCCTCCACTTT
CASDPGRLGSPLHF